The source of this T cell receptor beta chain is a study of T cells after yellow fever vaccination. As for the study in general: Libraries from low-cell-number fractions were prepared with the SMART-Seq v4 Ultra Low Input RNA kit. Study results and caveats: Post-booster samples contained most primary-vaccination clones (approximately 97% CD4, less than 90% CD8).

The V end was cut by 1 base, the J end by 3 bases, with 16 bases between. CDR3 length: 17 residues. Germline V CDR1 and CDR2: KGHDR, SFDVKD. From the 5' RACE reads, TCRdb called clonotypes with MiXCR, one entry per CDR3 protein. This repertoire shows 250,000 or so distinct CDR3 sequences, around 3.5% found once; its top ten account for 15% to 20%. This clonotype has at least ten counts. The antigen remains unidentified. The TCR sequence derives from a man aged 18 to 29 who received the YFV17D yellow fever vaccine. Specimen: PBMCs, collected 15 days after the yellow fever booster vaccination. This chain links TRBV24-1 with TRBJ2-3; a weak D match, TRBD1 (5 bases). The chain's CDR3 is CATSDFIGGSGTDTQYF. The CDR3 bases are TGTGCCACCAGTGATTTCATCGGCGGATCAGGGACAGATACGCAGTATTTT.